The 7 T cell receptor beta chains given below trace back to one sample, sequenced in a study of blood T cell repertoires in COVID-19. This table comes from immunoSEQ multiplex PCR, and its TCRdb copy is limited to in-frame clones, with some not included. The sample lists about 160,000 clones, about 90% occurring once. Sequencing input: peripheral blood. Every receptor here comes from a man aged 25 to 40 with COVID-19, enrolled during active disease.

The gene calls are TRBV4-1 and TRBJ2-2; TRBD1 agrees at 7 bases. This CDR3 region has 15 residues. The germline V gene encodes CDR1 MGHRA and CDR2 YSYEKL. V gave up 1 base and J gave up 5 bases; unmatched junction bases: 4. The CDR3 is CASSQVTGQTGELFF. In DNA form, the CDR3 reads TGCGCCAGCAGCCAAGTGACAGGGCAGACCGGGGAGCTGTTTTTT.

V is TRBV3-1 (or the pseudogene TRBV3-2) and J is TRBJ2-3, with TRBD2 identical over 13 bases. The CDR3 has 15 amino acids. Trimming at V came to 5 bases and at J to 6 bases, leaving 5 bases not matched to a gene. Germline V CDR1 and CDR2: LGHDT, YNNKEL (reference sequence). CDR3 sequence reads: CASSGGTSGIDTQYF. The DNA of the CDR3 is TGTGCCAGCAGCGGGGGGACTAGCGGGATTGATACGCAGTATTTT.

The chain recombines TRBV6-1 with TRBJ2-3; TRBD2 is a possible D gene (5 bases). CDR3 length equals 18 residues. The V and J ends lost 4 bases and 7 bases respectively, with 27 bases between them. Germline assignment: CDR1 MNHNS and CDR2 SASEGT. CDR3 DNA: TGTGCCAGCAGTGTGGCTACAAGAGAGAGGGAGTTTGTGAATACGCAGTATTTT. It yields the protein CASSVATREREFVNTQYF.

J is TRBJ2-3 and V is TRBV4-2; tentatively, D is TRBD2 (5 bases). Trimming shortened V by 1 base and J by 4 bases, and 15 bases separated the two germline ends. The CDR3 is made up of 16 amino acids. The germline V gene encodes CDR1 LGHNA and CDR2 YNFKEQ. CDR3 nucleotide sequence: TGTGCCAGCAGCCAAGGGACTGTCCTTATACCAGATACGCAGTATTTT. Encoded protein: CASSQGTVLIPDTQYF.

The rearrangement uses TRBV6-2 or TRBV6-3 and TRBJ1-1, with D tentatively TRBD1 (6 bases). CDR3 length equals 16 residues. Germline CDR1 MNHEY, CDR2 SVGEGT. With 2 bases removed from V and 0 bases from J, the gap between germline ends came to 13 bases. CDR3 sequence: CASSYEGHFMNTEAFF. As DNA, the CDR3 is TGTGCCAGCAGTTACGAGGGACACTTCATGAACACTGAAGCTTTCTTT.

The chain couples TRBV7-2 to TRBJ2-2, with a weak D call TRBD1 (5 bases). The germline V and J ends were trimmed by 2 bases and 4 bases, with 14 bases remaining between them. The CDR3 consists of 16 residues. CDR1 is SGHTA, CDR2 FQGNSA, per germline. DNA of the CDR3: TGTGCCAGCAGCTTAAGAACGACAGCAACCACCGGGGAGCTGTTTTTT. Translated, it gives CASSLRTTATTGELFF.

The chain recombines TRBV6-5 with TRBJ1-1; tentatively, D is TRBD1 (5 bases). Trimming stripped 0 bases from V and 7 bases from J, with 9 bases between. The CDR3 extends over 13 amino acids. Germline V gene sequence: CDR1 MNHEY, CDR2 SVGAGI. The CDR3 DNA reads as TGTGCCAGCAGTTACTCCCAGGGAGGTGAAGCTTTCTTT. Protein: CASSYSQGGEAFF.